This T cell receptor beta chain derives from a study of T cell responses to AZD1222 COVID-19 vaccine. Whole-study findings and limits: Nearly half of the spike-specific TCRs reportedly recognize variant regions that carry no mutations. CD4 TCRs associated with vaccination spanned spike, dominating at 160-218 and 743-854. Clonal diversity was possibly underestimated; the donors were predominantly white British and more often female.

Measured with immunoSEQ multiplex PCR; TCRdb has only the in-frame clones, and not every one. The repertoire holds about 120,000 clones, about 90% seen once, with around 2.5% in the top ten. Germline V gene data show CDR1 as SNHLY and CDR2 as FYNNEI. With V trimmed by 3 bases and J by 6 bases, 7 bases remained unmatched. This CDR3 region has 14 residues. As to this clone: Its antigen is unknown.

The chain links TRBV2 to TRBJ1-2; 7 bases line up with TRBD1. Source: peripheral blood, taken 28 days after the second AZD1222 dose. This sequence was found in an adult who received the AZD1222 COVID-19 vaccine. The CDR3 loop reads CASSERTGGDGYTF. The CDR3 region has the DNA TGTGCCAGCAGTGAGCGGACAGGCGGGGATGGCTACACCTTC.